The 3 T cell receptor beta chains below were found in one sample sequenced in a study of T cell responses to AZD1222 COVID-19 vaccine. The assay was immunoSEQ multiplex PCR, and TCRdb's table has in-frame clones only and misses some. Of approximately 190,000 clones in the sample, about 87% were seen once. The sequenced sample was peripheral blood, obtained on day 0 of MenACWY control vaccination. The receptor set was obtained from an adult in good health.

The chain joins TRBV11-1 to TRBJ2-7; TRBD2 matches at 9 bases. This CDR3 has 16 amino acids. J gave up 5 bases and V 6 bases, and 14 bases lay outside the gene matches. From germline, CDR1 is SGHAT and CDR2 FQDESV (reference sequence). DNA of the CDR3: TGTGCCAGCAGTAACCTCGCAGCGGGGGGTATCAACGAGCAGTACTTC. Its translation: CASSNLAAGGINEQYF.

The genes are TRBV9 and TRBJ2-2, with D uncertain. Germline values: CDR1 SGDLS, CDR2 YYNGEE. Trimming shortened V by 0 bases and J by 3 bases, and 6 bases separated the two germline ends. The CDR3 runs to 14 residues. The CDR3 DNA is TGTGCCAGCAGCGTAGGTCCGGACACCGGGGAGCTGTTTTTT. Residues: CASSVGPDTGELFF.

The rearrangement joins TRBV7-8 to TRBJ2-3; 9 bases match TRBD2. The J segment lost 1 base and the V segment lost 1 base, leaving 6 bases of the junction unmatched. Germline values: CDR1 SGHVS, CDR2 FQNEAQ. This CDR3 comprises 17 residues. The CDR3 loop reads CASSLGHSGRRTDTQYF. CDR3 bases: TGTGCCAGCAGCTTAGGCCATAGCGGGAGACGCACAGATACGCAGTATTTT.